This T cell receptor (beta chain) was observed in a study of control samples from healthy donors and cancer patients. CDR1 and CDR2 (germline): KGHDR, SFDVKD. This CDR3 comprises 13 residues. Trimming pared 7 bases from V and 3 bases from J, leaving 11 bases between. The assay was immunoSEQ multiplex PCR, and TCRdb's table has in-frame clones only and misses some. The sample yields 75,000 to 80,000 clones, about 89% seen once. Sequences were obtained from PBMCs. The clonotype originates from a woman aged 45-59 years with colorectal cancer. The chain combines TRBV24-1 with TRBJ1-1; weak D call: TRBD1 (5 bases). CDR3 bases: TGTGCCACCAGGGGGGGATCCCACACTGAAGCTTTCTTT. It is translated as CATRGGSHTEAFF.